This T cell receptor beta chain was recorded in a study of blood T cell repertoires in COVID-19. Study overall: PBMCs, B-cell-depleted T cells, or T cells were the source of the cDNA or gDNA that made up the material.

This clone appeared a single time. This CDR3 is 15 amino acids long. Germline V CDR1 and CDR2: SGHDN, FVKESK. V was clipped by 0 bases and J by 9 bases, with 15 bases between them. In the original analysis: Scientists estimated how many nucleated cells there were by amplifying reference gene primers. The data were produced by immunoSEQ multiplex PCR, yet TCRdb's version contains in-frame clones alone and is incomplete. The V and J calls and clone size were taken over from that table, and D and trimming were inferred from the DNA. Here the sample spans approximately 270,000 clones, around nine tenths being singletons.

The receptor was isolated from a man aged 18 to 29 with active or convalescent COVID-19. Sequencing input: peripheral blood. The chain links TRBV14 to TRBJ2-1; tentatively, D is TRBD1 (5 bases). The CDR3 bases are TGTGCCAGCAGCCAAGATCTTGCCAGGGTAGGTGAGCAGTTCTTC. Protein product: CASSQDLARVGEQFF.